This T cell receptor beta chain was profiled in a study of persistence of HIV-infected CD4 T cells. Per the germline V gene, CDR1 is KGHSH and CDR2 is LQKENI. The length of the CDR3 is 11 residues. The immunoSEQ assay was version 4, run in survey mode. The protocol was immunoSEQ multiplex PCR, while the TCRdb copy is restricted to in-frame clones and leaves out a portion. The top ten hold roughly 7.1% of the sample, which has almost 20,000 clones, about 84% seen once. Overall study results and limits: Within sorted populations, more oligoclonal TCRs accompanied more oligoclonal proviruses.

This clone was seen a few times. Its specificity is not known. One end of the junction fails to match germline, which may point to a read error. Cells were stimulated with CMV-infected fibroblast lysates at around 9.1 ug/mL. CD4+ T cells upregulating both CD40 ligand and CD69 were sorted as responding cells. The TCR sequence derives from an adult man with HIV who was CMV-seropositive. The chain joins TRBV18 to TRBJ1-3; D not resolved. This specimen was CD4+ T cells sorted from PBMCs after roughly 18-hour stimulation, taken from a patient who received antiretroviral therapy. CDR3 protein: CACRGGDTIYF. CDR3 sequence (DNA): TGTGCCTGCCGGGGTGGAGACACCATATATTTT. Based on the CDR3 plus reference TRBV18 and TRBJ1-3, the full variable domain is NAGVMQNPRHLVRRRGQEARLRCSPMKGHSHVYWYRQLPEEGLKFMVYLQKENIIDESGMPKERFSAEFPKEGPSILRIQQVVRGDSAAYFCACRGGDTIYFGEGSWLTVV.